The 24 T cell receptor beta chains given below trace back to one sample, sequenced in a study of blood T cell repertoires in COVID-19. Assay: immunoSEQ multiplex PCR; the TCRdb copy retains only in-frame clones and omits some. The data contain 150,000 to 200,000 clones, around 80% of them singletons. The specimen was peripheral blood. The receptors stem from a woman aged 80 or over with COVID-19, enrolled during active disease.

The rearrangement uses TRBV29-1 and TRBJ2-5, with a weak D call TRBD2 (6 bases). The CDR3 extends over 12 amino acids. Germline values: CDR1 SQVTM, CDR2 ANQGSEA. V shed 6 bases and J shed 2 bases, with 10 bases lying between them. CDR3 residues: CSVVGGQETQYF. The DNA for the CDR3 is TGCAGCGTGGTGGGGGGACAAGAGACCCAGTACTTC.

The rearrangement links TRBV7-2 to TRBJ2-1, with a tentative D call TRBD2 (6 bases). Trimming stripped 2 bases from V and 9 bases from J, with 17 bases between. Germline V gene lookup returns CDR1 SGHTA and CDR2 FQGNSA. This CDR3 comprises 15 residues. The CDR3 nucleotides are TGTGCCAGCAGCTTAACCAGCGGAGGGATTGGTGAGCAGTTCTTC. Residues: CASSLTSGGIGEQFF.

J is TRBJ2-1 and V is TRBV24-1; TRBD1 is a possible D gene (6 bases). This CDR3 spans 15 amino acids. V dropped 7 bases and J dropped 0 bases, with 12 bases sitting between them. The germline V gene has CDR1 KGHDR and CDR2 SFDVKD. The CDR3: CATRGRTVSYNEQFF. The CDR3 bases are TGTGCCACCAGAGGCCGGACAGTCTCCTACAATGAGCAGTTCTTC.

The chain has TRBV5-4 and TRBJ2-5; D might be TRBD2 (6 bases). The CDR3 is 12 amino acids. The V end lost 3 bases, the J end lost 5 bases, and 8 bases lay between the germline ends. Germline CDR1 SGHNT, CDR2 YYREEE (reference sequence). CDR3 sequence reads: CASSSGVETQYF. CDR3 DNA: TGTGCCAGCAGCTCGGGGGTTGAGACCCAGTACTTC. The full variable domain, completed using reference TRBV5-4 and TRBJ2-5, is ETGVTQSPTHLIKTRGQQVTLRCSSQSGHNTVSWYQQALGQGPQFIFQYYREEENGRGNFPPRFSGLQFPNYSSELNVNALELDDSALYLCASSSGVETQYFGPGTRLLVL.

This clone was counted many times. J is TRBJ2-3 and V is TRBV5-1; TRBD1 aligns across 7 bases. J was trimmed by 2 bases and V by 0 bases; bases with no gene match: 3. CDR1 is SGHRS and CDR2 is YFSETQ in the germline V gene. The CDR3 has 15 amino acids. CDR3 loop: CASSLGQGHTDTQYF. The CDR3 region has the DNA TGCGCCAGCAGCTTGGGACAGGGCCACACAGATACGCAGTATTTT.

This clone was observed once. The chain recombines TRBV13 with TRBJ2-1; 9 bases agree with TRBD2. The CDR3 loop spans 16 amino acids. With 5 bases clipped from V and 3 bases from J, the junction kept 8 bases outside the gene matches. Germline assignment: CDR1 PRHDT and CDR2 FYEKMQ (reference sequence). This CDR3 reads CASSPRGGRDYNEQFF. In nucleotides, the CDR3 is TGTGCCAGCAGCCCGCGGGGCGGGAGGGACTACAATGAGCAGTTCTTC.

The genes are TRBV3-1 (or the pseudogene TRBV3-2) and TRBJ1-2; D remains unclear. V lost 6 bases to trimming and J lost 2 bases, with 10 bases between them. This CDR3 has 13 amino acids. Germline V gene lookup returns CDR1 LGHDT and CDR2 YNNKEL (reference sequence). CDR3 DNA sequence: TGTGCCAGCAGTCGCCCGGGGAACTATGGCTACACCTTC. Encoded protein: CASSRPGNYGYTF.

This chain uses TRBV27 with TRBJ1-1; 8 positions agree with TRBD1. V lost 6 bases, J lost 11 bases, and 8 bases stayed unmatched. This CDR3 spans 12 amino acids. Germline lookup yields CDR1 MNHEY and CDR2 SMNVEV (reference sequence). CDR3 DNA sequence: TGTGCCAGCAGAGGACAGGGTCGAAGGGCTTTCTTT. Translation: CASRGQGRRAFF.

The CDR3 sequence is CASTVSGTQYF. For the CDR3, the DNA is TGTGCCAGCACCGTCTCGGGGACCCAGTACTTC. The chain uses TRBV2 and TRBJ2-5, with D unresolved. Per the germline V gene, CDR1 is SNHLY and CDR2 is FYNNEI. With 7 bases removed from V and 7 bases from J, the gap between germline ends came to 10 bases. The CDR3 length is 11 residues. Using reference TRBV2 and TRBJ2-5 for the parts outside the CDR3, the full variable domain is EPEVTQTPSHQVTQMGQEVILRCVPISNHLYFYWYRQILGQKVEFLVSFYNNEISEKSEIFDDQFSVERPDGSNFTLKIRSTKLEDSAMYFCASTVSGTQYFGPGTRLLVL.

The rearrangement links TRBV28 to TRBJ2-1; 7 nucleotides agree with TRBD1. V was clipped by 7 bases and J by 9 bases; unmatched bases: 21. Germline V gene data show CDR1 as MDHEN and CDR2 as SYDVKM. The CDR3 sequence is 17 residues long. CDR3 bases: TGTGCCAGCACCCCTAGGGCGCCGGGACAGCTCCCCAGTGAGCAGTTCTTC. Translating it yields CASTPRAPGQLPSEQFF. Filled out from reference TRBV28 and TRBJ2-1, the complete variable domain reads DVKVTQSSRYLVKRTGEKVFLECVQDMDHENMFWYRQDPGLGLRLIYFSYDVKMKEKGDIPEGYSVSREKKERFSLILESASTNQTSMYLCASTPRAPGQLPSEQFFGPGTRLTVL.

The chain is built from TRBV6-2 or TRBV6-3 and TRBJ2-3, with 7 bases aligning to TRBD1. Germline V gene sequence: CDR1 MNHEY, CDR2 SVGEGT. Trimming at V came to 4 bases and at J to 2 bases, leaving 12 bases not matched to a gene. The CDR3 has 17 residues. DNA of the CDR3: TGTGCCAGCAGTTCCCCCCCCGACAGGGTCTTCACAGATACGCAGTATTTT. Translation gives CASSSPPDRVFTDTQYF.

The chain carries TRBV19 and TRBJ2-2; 10 bases are a match to TRBD1. V gave up 4 bases and J gave up 6 bases; unmatched junction bases: 5. Germline V gene data show CDR1 as LNHDA and CDR2 as SQIVND (reference sequence). The CDR3 totals 15 residues. The CDR3 nucleotides read TGTGCCAGTAGTAGCGGGACAGGGGTTGCCGGGGAGCTGTTTTTT. Encoded protein: CASSSGTGVAGELFF.

This rearrangement joins TRBV7-2 to TRBJ1-6; 8 bases align to TRBD1. The CDR3 runs to 15 residues. Germline trimming cut 5 bases from V and 8 bases from J; bases unmatched to any gene: 8. Germline V gene data show CDR1 as SGHTA and CDR2 as FQGNSA. CDR3 loop: CASSASTGADSPLHF. The CDR3 DNA follows: TGTGCCAGCAGCGCTTCGACAGGGGCGGATTCACCCCTCCACTTT.

The V and J genes are TRBV7-8 and TRBJ2-7, with 9 bases aligning to TRBD1. The V segment lost 7 bases and the J segment 3 bases; nucleotides outside the gene matches: 4. Germline lookup yields CDR1 SGHVS and CDR2 FQNEAQ. This CDR3 is 13 amino acids long. The CDR3 protein is CASTGTGIYEQYF. The CDR3 coding sequence is TGTGCCAGCACCGGGACAGGGATCTACGAGCAGTACTTC.

This rearrangement joins TRBV27 to TRBJ2-7, with unresolved D. CDR3 size: 13 residues. V lost 2 bases to trimming and J lost 4 bases, with 9 bases between them. Germline-derived CDR1 and CDR2 are MNHEY and SMNVEV (reference sequence). The CDR3 coding sequence is TGTGCCAGCAGTTTACGGGTTCGTTACGAGCAGTACTTC. This codes for CASSLRVRYEQYF.

The V gene is TRBV6-1, the J gene TRBJ1-5; D ambiguous. V lost 0 bases, J lost 7 bases, and 7 bases lay in between. This CDR3 spans 13 amino acids. CDR1 is MNHNS, CDR2 SASEGT, per germline. The CDR3: CASSEAVLQPQHF. The CDR3 bases are TGTGCCAGCAGTGAAGCAGTCCTACAGCCCCAGCATTTT.

The rearrangement joins TRBV7-3 to TRBJ1-1; no firm D call. Germline assignment: CDR1 SGHTA and CDR2 FQGTGA. The CDR3 is 13 amino acids. Trimming shortened V by 4 bases and J by 2 bases, and 8 bases separated the two germline ends. The CDR3 here is CASSSRLNTEAFF. Written as DNA, the CDR3 is TGTGCCAGCAGCTCGCGCCTTAACACTGAAGCTTTCTTT.

The chain carries TRBV5-1 and TRBJ1-1; the D gene is possibly TRBD1 (6 bases). Germline lookup yields CDR1 SGHRS and CDR2 YFSETQ. V was shortened by 3 bases and J by 4 bases, with 13 bases between the two germline ends. This CDR3 contains 14 residues. The CDR3 loop reads CASSSRGAFTEAFF. The CDR3 DNA reads as TGCGCCAGCAGCTCGCGGGGGGCGTTCACTGAAGCTTTCTTT.

The rearrangement uses TRBV5-4 and TRBJ2-3; 12 nucleotides match TRBD2. V lost 4 bases to trimming and J lost 1 base; unmatched junction nucleotides: 4. The CDR3 is 16 residues long. The germline V gene has CDR1 SGHNT and CDR2 YYREEE (reference sequence). The CDR3 bases are TGTGCCAGCAGCCAGACTAGCGGGGGACGCACAGATACGCAGTATTTT. It specifies CASSQTSGGRTDTQYF.

Here the CDR3 reads CASSANAGTGELFF. The CDR3, as DNA: TGTGCCAGTAGTGCGAATGCGGGGACCGGGGAGCTGTTTTTT. The rearrangement joins TRBV19 to TRBJ2-2; maybe TRBD2 (6 bases). Germline values: CDR1 LNHDA, CDR2 SQIVND (reference sequence). The ends were cut back, 5 bases at V and 5 bases at J, with 12 bases in the middle. This CDR3 has 14 amino acids.

This sequence joins TRBV19 and TRBJ1-1; D gene uncertain. In germline, CDR1 is LNHDA, CDR2 SQIVND (reference sequence). CDR3 length equals 14 residues. Trimming cost V 5 bases and J 1 base, with 11 bases left between them. This chain's CDR3 is CASSQSTANTEAFF. CDR3 sequence (DNA): TGTGCCAGTAGTCAAAGTACAGCGAACACTGAAGCTTTCTTT.

The rearrangement uses TRBV2 and TRBJ2-1; 9 bases fit TRBD1. The V gene's germline CDR1 is SNHLY and CDR2 FYNNEI. This CDR3 has 14 residues. V shed 3 bases and J 12 bases; nucleotides not matched to a gene: 9. This CDR3 is CASSDRDRANMQFF. The CDR3 DNA is TGTGCCAGCAGTGACCGGGACAGGGCCAACATGCAGTTCTTC. Combining the CDR3 with reference TRBV2 and TRBJ2-1 gives the whole variable domain EPEVTQTPSHQVTQMGQEVILRCVPISNHLYFYWYRQILGQKVEFLVSFYNNEISEKSEIFDDQFSVERPDGSNFTLKIRSTKLEDSAMYFCASSDRDRANMQFFGPGTRLTVL.

The chain links TRBV4-1 to TRBJ2-1; 8 nucleotides line up with TRBD1. The CDR3 runs to 14 residues. Germline assignment: CDR1 MGHRA and CDR2 YSYEKL. Germline trimming cut 3 bases from V and 7 bases from J; bases unmatched to any gene: 5. As DNA, the CDR3 is TGCGCCAGCAGCCAGGGACAGGAGTTGAATGAGCAGTTCTTC. Its translation is CASSQGQELNEQFF.

The V gene is TRBV28, the J gene TRBJ2-1; no reliable D call. V dropped 2 bases and J dropped 9 bases, with 11 bases sitting between them. Germline CDR1 and CDR2: MDHEN and SYDVKM. The CDR3 consists of 13 residues. CDR3: CASSLPQVIEQFF. Written as DNA, the CDR3 is TGTGCCAGCAGTTTACCCCAGGTAATTGAGCAGTTCTTC.